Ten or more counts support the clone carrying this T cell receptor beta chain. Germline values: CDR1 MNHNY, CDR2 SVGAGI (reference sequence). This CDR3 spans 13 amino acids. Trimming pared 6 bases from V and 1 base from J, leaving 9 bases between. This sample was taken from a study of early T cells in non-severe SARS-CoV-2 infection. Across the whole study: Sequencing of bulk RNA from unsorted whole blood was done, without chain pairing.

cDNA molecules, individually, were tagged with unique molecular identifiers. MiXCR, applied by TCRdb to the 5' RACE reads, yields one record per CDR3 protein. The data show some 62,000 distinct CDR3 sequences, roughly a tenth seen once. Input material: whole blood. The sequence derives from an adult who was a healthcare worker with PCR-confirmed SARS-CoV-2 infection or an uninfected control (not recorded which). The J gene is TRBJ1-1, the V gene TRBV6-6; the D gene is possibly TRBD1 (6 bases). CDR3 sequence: CASRLQGNTEAFF. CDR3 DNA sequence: TGTGCCAGCAGATTACAGGGGAACACTGAAGCTTTCTTT.